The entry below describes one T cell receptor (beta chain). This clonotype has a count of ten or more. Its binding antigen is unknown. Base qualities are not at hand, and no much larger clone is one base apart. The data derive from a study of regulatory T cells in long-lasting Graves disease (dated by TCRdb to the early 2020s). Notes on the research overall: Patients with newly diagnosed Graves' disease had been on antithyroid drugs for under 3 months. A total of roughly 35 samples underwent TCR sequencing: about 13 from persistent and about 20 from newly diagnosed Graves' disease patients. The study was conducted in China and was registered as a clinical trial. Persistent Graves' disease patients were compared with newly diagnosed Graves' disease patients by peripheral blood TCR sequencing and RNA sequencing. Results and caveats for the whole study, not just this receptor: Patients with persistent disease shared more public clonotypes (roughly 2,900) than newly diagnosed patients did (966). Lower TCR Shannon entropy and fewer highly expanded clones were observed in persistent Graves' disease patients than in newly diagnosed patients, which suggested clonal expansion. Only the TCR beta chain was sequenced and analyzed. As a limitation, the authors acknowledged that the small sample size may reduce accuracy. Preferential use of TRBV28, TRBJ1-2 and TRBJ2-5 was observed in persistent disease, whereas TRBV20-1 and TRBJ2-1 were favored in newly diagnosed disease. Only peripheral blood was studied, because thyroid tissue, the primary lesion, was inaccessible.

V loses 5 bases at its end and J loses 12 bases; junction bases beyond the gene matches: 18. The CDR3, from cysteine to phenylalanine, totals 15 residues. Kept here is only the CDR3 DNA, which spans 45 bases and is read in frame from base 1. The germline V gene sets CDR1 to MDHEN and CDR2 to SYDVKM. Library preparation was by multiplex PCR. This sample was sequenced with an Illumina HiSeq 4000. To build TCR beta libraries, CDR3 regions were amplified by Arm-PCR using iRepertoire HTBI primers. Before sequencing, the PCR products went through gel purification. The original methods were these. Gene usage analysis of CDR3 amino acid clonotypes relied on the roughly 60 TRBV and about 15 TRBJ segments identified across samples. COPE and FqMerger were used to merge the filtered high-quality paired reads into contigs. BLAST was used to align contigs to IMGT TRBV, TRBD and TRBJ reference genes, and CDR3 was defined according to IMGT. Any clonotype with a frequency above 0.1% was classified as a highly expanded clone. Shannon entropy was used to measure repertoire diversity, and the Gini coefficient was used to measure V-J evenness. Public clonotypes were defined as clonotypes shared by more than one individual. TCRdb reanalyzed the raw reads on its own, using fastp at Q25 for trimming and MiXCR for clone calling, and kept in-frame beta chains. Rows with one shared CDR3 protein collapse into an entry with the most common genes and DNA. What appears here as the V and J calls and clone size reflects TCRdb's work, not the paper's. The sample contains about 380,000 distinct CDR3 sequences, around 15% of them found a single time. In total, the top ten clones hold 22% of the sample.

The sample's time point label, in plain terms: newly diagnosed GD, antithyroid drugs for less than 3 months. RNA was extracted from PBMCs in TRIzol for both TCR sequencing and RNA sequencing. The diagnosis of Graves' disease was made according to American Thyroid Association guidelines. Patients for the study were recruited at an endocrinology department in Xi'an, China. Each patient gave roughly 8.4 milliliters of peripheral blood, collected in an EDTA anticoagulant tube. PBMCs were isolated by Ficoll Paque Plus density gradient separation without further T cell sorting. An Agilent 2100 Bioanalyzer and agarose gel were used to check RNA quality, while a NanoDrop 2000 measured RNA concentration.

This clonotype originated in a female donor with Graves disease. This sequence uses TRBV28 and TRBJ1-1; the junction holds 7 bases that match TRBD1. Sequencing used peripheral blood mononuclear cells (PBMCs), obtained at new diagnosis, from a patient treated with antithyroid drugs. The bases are TGTGCCAGCAGTCCAATCACAGGGGCCTGGCGGTGGCCTTTCTTT. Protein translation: CASSPITGAWRWPFF. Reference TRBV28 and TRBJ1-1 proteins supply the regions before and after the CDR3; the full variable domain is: DVKVTQSSRYLVKRTGEKVFLECVQDMDHENMFWYRQDPGLGLRLIYFSYDVKMKEKGDIPEGYSVSREKKERFSLILESASTNQTSMYLCASSPITGAWRWPFFGQGTRLTVV.